This T cell receptor (beta chain) was captured by sequencing in a study of cytomegalovirus exposure and HLA in healthy donors. On the study more broadly: The Caucasian-associated ancestry cluster contained 81% of the approximately 400 genotyped donors. The study, taken as a whole, reports: The only immune exposure information that was available was CMV serostatus. TRBV6-2, TRBV6-3 and other indistinguishable V segments were excluded. When analyzed later, a missense DCLRE1C variant was found to be linked to TCR beta V- and J-gene trimming.

Germline CDR1 is SGHDT and CDR2 is YYEEEE. Trimming took off 2 bases at V and 0 bases at J, with 15 bases between the two ends. The CDR3 totals 17 residues. Both 60 Vbeta primers and 13 Jbeta primers went into the PCR. Only in-frame clones appear in the TCRdb table, and some are missing; sequencing was by immunoSEQ multiplex PCR. The repertoire includes roughly 180,000 clones, roughly 83% of them detected once, and around 0.98% sits in the top ten. Of note for this clone: Its target is not known.

This clonotype was sampled from a young man in good health and CMV-seronegative. The sequencing sample was made of PBMCs. The rearrangement uses TRBV5-6 and TRBJ1-3; D possibly corresponds to TRBD1 (6 bases). The CDR3, as DNA: TGTGCCAGCAGCTTCCTCGACAGGCAATTCTCTGGAAACACCATATATTTT. Translated: CASSFLDRQFSGNTIYF.